These 19 T cell receptor beta chains were all obtained from the same sample, sequenced in a study of identical twins. TCRdb analysed the 5' RACE reads with MiXCR anew, one entry per CDR3 protein. The data show approximately 230,000 distinct CDR3 sequences, over 5% seen once. This same sample was also taken into another study, of T cells expressing NK-cell markers.

Sequencing used CD8+ T cells sorted from blood. The receptors here all came from a woman under 30 in good health.

This rearrangement joins TRBV15 to TRBJ2-7, with D perhaps matching TRBD1 or TRBD2 (5 bases each). Looked up from germline, CDR1 is LNHNV and CDR2 is YYDKDF (reference sequence). V gave up 5 bases and J gave up 0 bases, with 11 bases separating them. The CDR3 covers 14 residues. In DNA form, the CDR3 reads TGTGCCACCAGCTCCCGGGACCACTCCTACGAGCAGTACTTC. Residues: CATSSRDHSYEQYF.

This chain connects TRBV5-4 to TRBJ2-7; D remains ambiguous. The CDR3 contains 15 residues. V was shortened by 2 bases and J by 3 bases, with 15 bases between the two germline ends. Germline lookup yields CDR1 SGHNT and CDR2 YYREEE (reference sequence). The CDR3: CASSFSPNPIYEQYF. In DNA, the CDR3 is TGTGCCAGCAGCTTTTCCCCTAACCCAATCTACGAGCAGTACTTC. The variable domain in full, with the rest retrieved from reference TRBV5-4 and TRBJ2-7, is ETGVTQSPTHLIKTRGQQVTLRCSSQSGHNTVSWYQQALGQGPQFIFQYYREEENGRGNFPPRFSGLQFPNYSSELNVNALELDDSALYLCASSFSPNPIYEQYFGPGTRLTVT.

This clonotype was picked up a small number of times. V is TRBV30 and J is TRBJ1-1; 9 nucleotides match TRBD1. V shed 4 bases, J shed 11 bases, and the junction held 11 bases outside the gene matches. Germline V gene sequence: CDR1 GTSNPN, CDR2 SVGIG (reference sequence). The CDR3 spans 13 residues. The CDR3 DNA follows: TGTGCCTGGACCCCGGACAGGGGCTGGTCGGCTTTCTTT. This sequence encodes CAWTPDRGWSAFF.

This clonotype has only a few counts. The gene calls are TRBV7-9 and TRBJ2-7; no clear D gene. CDR3 length: 12 amino acids. Trimming removed 5 bases from V and 6 bases from J, with 11 bases in between. Germline V gives CDR1 SEHNR, CDR2 FQNEAQ (reference sequence). CDR3 residues: CASSPDRPEQYF. The CDR3 bases are TGTGCCAGCAGCCCCGACCGTCCCGAGCAGTACTTC. The full variable domain, rest sourced from reference TRBV7-9 and TRBJ2-7, is DTGVSQNPRHKITKRGQNVTFRCDPISEHNRLYWYRQTLGQGPEFLTYFQNEAQLEKSRLLSDRFSAERPKGSFSTLEIQRTEQGDSAMYLCASSPDRPEQYFGPGTRLTVT.

This clonotype appeared a few times. The chain links TRBV18 to TRBJ1-2; D remains ambiguous. Trimming took off 5 bases at V and 4 bases at J, with 5 bases between the two ends. The CDR3 has 11 residues. The germline gives CDR1 KGHSH, CDR2 LQKENI. The CDR3 bases are TGTGCCAGCTCAGACATCTATGGCTACACCTTC. Protein sequence: CASSDIYGYTF. Combining the CDR3 with reference TRBV18 and TRBJ1-2 gives the whole variable domain NAGVMQNPRHLVRRRGQEARLRCSPMKGHSHVYWYRQLPEEGLKFMVYLQKENIIDESGMPKERFSAEFPKEGPSILRIQQVVRGDSAAYFCASSDIYGYTFGSGTRLTVV.

A few counts support this clonotype. The V and J genes are TRBV7-9 and TRBJ2-5, with TRBD2 as a possible D gene (6 bases). This CDR3 region has 15 residues. Germline V gene lookup returns CDR1 SEHNR and CDR2 FQNEAQ (reference sequence). V was cut by 0 bases and J by 4 bases, with 12 bases left in between. This CDR3 is CASSLAPGVSETQYF. In DNA, the CDR3 is TGTGCCAGCAGCTTAGCTCCGGGGGTCTCAGAGACCCAGTACTTC.

The V gene is TRBV2, the J gene TRBJ2-7; no reliable D call. Germline V gene lookup returns CDR1 SNHLY and CDR2 FYNNEI. The CDR3 extends over 15 amino acids. V shed 3 bases and J shed 4 bases, with 16 bases lying between them. The CDR3 spells CASSEGMGRRYEQYF. In DNA, the CDR3 is TGTGCCAGCAGTGAGGGTATGGGCAGAAGATACGAGCAGTACTTC.

The rearrangement joins TRBV4-3 to TRBJ2-4, with TRBD1 identical over 7 bases. This CDR3 is 18 amino acids long. Germline V gene lookup returns CDR1 LGHNA and CDR2 YSLEER. With 4 bases clipped from V and 3 bases from J, the junction kept 15 bases outside the gene matches. CDR3 protein: CASSPYRGEGAFKNIQYF. As DNA, the CDR3 is TGCGCCAGCAGCCCCTACCGGGGTGAGGGGGCTTTCAAAAACATTCAGTACTTC.

At least ten counts were recorded for this clonotype. The chain links TRBV25-1 to TRBJ1-4; the D gene is possibly TRBD1 (5 bases). The CDR3 totals 16 residues. V shed 6 bases and J shed 0 bases, with 14 bases lying between them. Germline CDR1 reads MGHDK; CDR2 reads SYGVNS. The CDR3 nucleotides read TGTGCCAGCAGCCGTGGGGGGGTTGCAACTAATGAAAAACTGTTTTTT. Amino acid sequence: CASSRGGVATNEKLFF.

There are a few counts of this clonotype. The chain carries TRBV12-3 or TRBV12-4 and TRBJ1-1; D gene ambiguous. V gave up 8 bases and J gave up 5 bases, with 15 bases separating them. The CDR3 spans 13 residues. CDR3 region: CASPGKLGTEAFF. CDR3 in DNA: TGTGCCAGCCCGGGGAAGTTGGGGACTGAAGCTTTCTTT.

V and J are TRBV27 and TRBJ1-4, with TRBD1 as a possible D gene (6 bases). In germline, CDR1 is MNHEY, CDR2 SMNVEV (reference sequence). V lost 3 bases, J lost 11 bases, and 13 bases lay in between. The length of the CDR3 is 13 residues. CDR3 coding DNA: TGTGCCAGCAGTTTCGTCAGGGGTGAGAAACTGTTTTTT. It translates to CASSFVRGEKLFF.

This clonotype was recorded a few times. V usage is TRBV10-2 and J usage is TRBJ2-7; tentative D call: TRBD2 (6 bases). Trimming cost V 6 bases and J 5 bases, with 14 bases left between them. This CDR3 is built from 13 residues. From germline, CDR1 is WSHSY and CDR2 SAAADI. This CDR3 reads CASSPGTLNEQYF. The DNA for the CDR3 is TGCGCCAGCAGCCCCGGGACTCTCAACGAGCAGTACTTC.

A few counts support this clonotype. The chain uses TRBV6-5 and TRBJ1-1, with D possibly TRBD1 on 6 matching bases. V lost 2 bases, J lost 5 bases, and 15 bases lay in between. CDR1 MNHEY and CDR2 SVGAGI come from the germline V gene. The CDR3 consists of 15 residues. The CDR3 nucleotides read TGTGCCAGCAGTTACGGCACAGGGCGAGGTACTGAAGCTTTCTTT. Encoded protein: CASSYGTGRGTEAFF.

This clonotype was recorded at least ten times. The chain couples TRBV5-1 to TRBJ2-1, with 7 bases lining up with TRBD2. The CDR3 length is 16 residues. With 2 bases clipped from V and 0 bases from J, the junction kept 5 bases outside the gene matches. Germline V gene lookup returns CDR1 SGHRS and CDR2 YFSETQ. The DNA of the CDR3 is TGCGCCAGCAGCTTAAGGCGGGGGAGCTCCTACAATGAGCAGTTCTTC. Protein product: CASSLRRGSSYNEQFF.

This clonotype was seen a few times. This chain connects TRBV25-1 to TRBJ1-1; 7 nucleotides line up with TRBD1. This CDR3 has 11 residues. Germline assignment: CDR1 MGHDK and CDR2 SYGVNS. V lost 10 bases, J lost 5 bases, and 4 bases stayed unmatched. The CDR3 here is CATQTGTEAFF. CDR3 DNA: TGTGCCACCCAGACAGGGACTGAAGCTTTCTTT.

At least ten counts were recorded for this clonotype. The rearrangement joins TRBV11-2 to TRBJ2-1; no clear D. Germline-derived CDR1 and CDR2 are SGHAT and FQNNGV. This CDR3 spans 13 amino acids. The germline V and J ends were trimmed by 1 base and 12 bases, with 13 bases remaining between them. The CDR3 DNA reads as TGTGCCAGCAGCTTAGGGCCGACTCACGGGCAGTTCTTC. Protein product: CASSLGPTHGQFF.

This clonotype was recorded a few times. CDR3 bases: TGTGCCAGCAGTTTAGGCCCGAGGAGGGTCGCATACGAGCAGTACTTC. It translates to CASSLGPRRVAYEQYF. The chain uses TRBV12-3 or TRBV12-4 and TRBJ2-7; D perhaps matches TRBD2 (6 bases). The CDR3 runs 16 residues. V was clipped by 1 base and J by 4 bases, with 17 bases between them.

This clonotype was seen only once. Germline is not matched at one junction end, which may reflect a read error. The chain carries TRBV7-8 and TRBJ1-1; TRBD1 matches 9 bases. The length of the CDR3 is 12 residues. The germline gives CDR1 SGHVS, CDR2 FQNEAQ. The CDR3 loop reads CATSSGQGHAFF. The CDR3, as DNA: TGTGCCACCAGCTCGGGACAGGGACATGCTTTCTTT. Complete variable domain (other parts from reference TRBV7-8 and TRBJ1-1): GAGVSQSPRYKVAKRGQDVALRCDPISGHVSLFWYQQALGQGPEFLTYFQNEAQLDKSGLPSDRFFAERPEGSVSTLKIQRTQQEDSAVYLCATSSGQGHAFFGQGTRLTVV.

This clonotype was seen a handful of times. The chain joins TRBV20-1 to TRBJ2-1; D is tentatively TRBD1 or TRBD2 (5 bases each). Germline V gene sequence: CDR1 DFQATT, CDR2 SNEGSKA (reference sequence). This CDR3 is built from 15 residues. V lost 4 bases and J lost 7, with 20 bases in between. The chain's CDR3 is CSATHPGLAGNEQFF. The CDR3 region has the DNA TGCAGTGCTACCCACCCAGGGCTAGCAGGAAATGAGCAGTTCTTC.